One and the same sample provided the 25 T cell receptor beta chains below, sequenced in a study of T cell responses to AZD1222 COVID-19 vaccine. Libraries were prepared by immunoSEQ multiplex PCR; TCRdb keeps only in-frame clonotypes and omits some of them. The data contain about 170,000 clones, around 89% of them singletons. Material: peripheral blood, obtained on day 0 of AZD1222 vaccination. Receptors originate from an adult in good health.

The CDR3 here is CATSIDKTNQPQHF. Written as DNA, the CDR3 is TGTGCCACCAGCATAGACAAGACCAATCAGCCCCAGCATTTT. This rearrangement joins TRBV15 to TRBJ1-5; D unresolved. Germline-derived CDR1 and CDR2 are LNHNV and YYDKDF (reference sequence). CDR3 length: 14 amino acids. V was shortened by 4 bases and J by 3 bases, with 10 bases between the two germline ends.

This clone was recorded once. The rearrangement joins TRBV27 to TRBJ1-1; unclear D gene. The CDR3 covers 14 residues. Germline loops: CDR1 MNHEY, CDR2 SMNVEV (reference sequence). Trimming shortened V by 6 bases and J by 11 bases, and 22 bases separated the two germline ends. CDR3 amino acids: CASSPGNFAVNAFF. The CDR3 DNA reads TGTGCCAGCAGCCCAGGCAATTTCGCAGTGAACGCTTTCTTT.

V and J are TRBV6-6 and TRBJ1-2, with D unresolved. V was shortened by 0 bases and J by 6 bases, with 11 bases between the two germline ends. The CDR3 consists of 14 residues. CDR1 and CDR2 (germline): MNHNY, SVGAGI (reference sequence). CDR3 sequence (DNA): TGTGCCAGCAGTTACTCGGGCAGGAGTAATGGCTACACCTTC. Protein: CASSYSGRSNGYTF.

As DNA, the CDR3 is TGCGCCAGCAGCTTGGCCTGGGACACCTCCTCCTATAATTCACCCCTCCACTTT. Translation: CASSLAWDTSSYNSPLHF. The chain employs TRBV5-1 and TRBJ1-6, with D perhaps matching TRBD1 (6 bases). Trimming shortened V by 0 bases and J by 0 bases, and 13 bases separated the two germline ends. The CDR3 is 18 amino acids. CDR1 is SGHRS and CDR2 is YFSETQ in the germline V gene.

This chain joins TRBV12-3 or TRBV12-4 and TRBJ2-2; D is uncertain. Trimming removed 3 bases at V and 6 bases at J, with 8 bases between. The length of the CDR3 is 13 residues. The CDR3 loop reads CASSFGRAGELFF. CDR3 in DNA: TGTGCCAGCAGTTTCGGGCGCGCCGGGGAGCTGTTTTTT.

The gene calls are TRBV12-1 and TRBJ1-2; the table calls TRBD1, which could not be checked here. TRBV12-1 is labeled a pseudogene. This CDR3 is 14 amino acids long. The CDR3 here is CASSSTQGNYGYTF. CDR3 bases: TGTGCCAGCAGCAGTACGCAGGGAAACTATGGCTACACCTTC.

The CDR3 nucleotides are TGTGCCAGCAGCCAAAATGTCCCGGGACAGGGGGCGAAGGGCTACACCTTC. Protein product: CASSQNVPGQGAKGYTF. The V call is TRBV7-6, the J call TRBJ1-2, with 12 bases identical to TRBD1. The CDR3 runs to 17 residues. V shed 5 bases, J shed 8 bases, and the junction held 15 bases outside the gene matches. The germline CDR1 and CDR2 sequences are SGHVS and FNYEAQ.

This chain's CDR3 is CASSVGQLVSYEQYF. Here the CDR3 DNA reads TGTGCCAGCAGCGTGGGACAGTTAGTTTCCTACGAGCAGTACTTC. This chain links TRBV2 with TRBJ2-7; 7 bases are shared with TRBD1. After removal of 6 bases from V and 1 base from J, the junction contained 9 bases not matched to a gene. Germline CDR1 SNHLY, CDR2 FYNNEI. The CDR3 spans 15 residues.

The chain links TRBV7-3 to TRBJ1-1, with D tentatively TRBD1 (5 bases). Germline V gene sequence: CDR1 SGHTA, CDR2 FQGTGA. The CDR3 totals 14 residues. Trimming took off 2 bases at V and 4 bases at J, with 11 bases between the two ends. CDR3 sequence reads: CASSLGGLSTEAFF. CDR3 DNA sequence: TGTGCCAGCAGCTTAGGGGGATTGTCCACTGAAGCTTTCTTT.

The chain is built from TRBV19 and TRBJ1-3, with 7 bases fitting TRBD1. The ends lost 5 bases at V and 0 bases at J; junction bases unmatched: 10. The CDR3 sequence is 17 residues long. Germline CDR1 is LNHDA and CDR2 is SQIVND (reference sequence). The CDR3 spells CASSGGQLLHSGNTIYF. CDR3 nucleotides: TGTGCCAGTAGTGGGGGACAGTTGCTTCACTCTGGAAACACCATATATTTT.

The chain carries TRBV4-1 and TRBJ1-2, with a possible D match to TRBD1 (5 bases). Germline CDR1 MGHRA, CDR2 YSYEKL. V was cut by 2 bases and J by 0 bases, with 10 bases left in between. CDR3 length equals 15 residues. In DNA form, the CDR3 reads TGCGCCAGCAGCCAACTCAGGGAGTCTAACTATGGCTACACCTTC. Protein sequence: CASSQLRESNYGYTF.

This clone was picked up a small number of times. The chain is built from TRBV19 and TRBJ1-5; TRBD1 matches 7 bases. The CDR3 is 15 amino acids. The V gene's germline CDR1 is LNHDA and CDR2 SQIVND (reference sequence). The trim removed 4 bases at V and 5 bases at J, leaving 8 bases unmatched. Here the CDR3 reads CASSSSDRSYQPQHF. The DNA of the CDR3 is TGTGCCAGTAGTAGCTCGGACAGGAGTTATCAGCCCCAGCATTTT.

The CDR3: CASSLVGRGYEQYV. CDR3 coding DNA: TGTGCCAGCAGCTTAGTGGGCAGGGGCTACGAGCAGTACGTC. The chain is built from TRBV11-2 and TRBJ2-7, with a weak D call TRBD1 (6 bases). V shed 1 base and J shed 3 bases, with 10 bases lying between them. Germline lookup yields CDR1 SGHAT and CDR2 FQNNGV. CDR3 length: 14 residues.

This sequence joins TRBV7-5 and TRBJ2-2; the table's D gene call, TRBD1, was not cross checked with the DNA. TRBV7-5 is given as a pseudogene. The CDR3 is made up of 17 amino acids. The CDR3 loop reads CARSLRDRDITTGELFF. DNA for the CDR3: TGTGCCAGAAGCTTACGGGACAGGGATATTACCACCGGGGAGCTGTTTTTT.

The rearrangement uses TRBV6-5 and TRBJ2-7; D may be TRBD1 (5 bases). Germline V gene lookup returns CDR1 MNHEY and CDR2 SVGAGI. This CDR3 has 13 residues. The V gene lost 6 bases and the J gene lost 4 bases, with 13 bases spanning the gap. In DNA, the CDR3 is TGTGCCAGCAGGGACACGACTTTGTACGAGCAGTACTTC. Translating it yields CASRDTTLYEQYF.

In this sample, this clone turned up once. This rearrangement joins TRBV6-5 to TRBJ1-2; 7 bases align to TRBD1. Germline V gives CDR1 MNHEY, CDR2 SVGAGI. CDR3 size: 14 residues. V shed 7 bases and J 1 base; nucleotides not matched to a gene: 6. The CDR3, as DNA: TGTGCCAGCACCCCTGGACAGGTTAACTATGGCTACACCTTC. This translates into CASTPGQVNYGYTF.

The chain joins TRBV5-1 to TRBJ2-3, with 11 bases fitting TRBD2. With V trimmed by 6 bases and J by 2 bases, 11 bases remained unmatched. Germline CDR1 is SGHRS and CDR2 is YFSETQ. The length of the CDR3 is 17 residues. The CDR3 loop is CASTFPTSGEVTDTQYF. CDR3 DNA: TGCGCCAGCACGTTCCCGACTAGCGGGGAAGTCACAGATACGCAGTATTTT.

DNA for the CDR3: TGTGCCAGCTGCGATGGCCTAGCGGGGGAACAGGCCGAGCAGTACGTC. It codes for CASCDGLAGEQAEQYV. The gene calls are TRBV11-3 and TRBJ2-7, with 10 bases that match TRBD2. Germline V gene data show CDR1 as SGHNT and CDR2 as YENEEA. CDR3 length equals 16 residues. Trimming at V came to 8 bases and at J to 6 bases, leaving 16 bases not matched to a gene.

The V gene is TRBV6-5, the J gene TRBJ1-1; 7 bases are a match to TRBD1. The germline gives CDR1 MNHEY, CDR2 SVGAGI. The CDR3 runs to 15 residues. With 6 bases clipped from V and 2 bases from J, the junction kept 9 bases outside the gene matches. CDR3 sequence reads: CASSPTGQVNTEAFF. CDR3 nucleotide sequence: TGTGCCAGCAGCCCGACCGGACAGGTTAACACTGAAGCTTTCTTT.

The chain combines TRBV11-3 with TRBJ2-1, with D possibly matching TRBD2 (6 bases). CDR1 is SGHNT and CDR2 is YENEEA in the germline V gene. This CDR3 spans 14 amino acids. The V gene lost 5 bases and the J gene lost 5 bases, with 13 bases spanning the gap. The CDR3 loop is CASSLEGGNNEQFF. The CDR3 DNA reads as TGTGCCAGCAGCCTTGAGGGCGGGAACAATGAGCAGTTCTTC.

V gene TRBV5-4 combines with J gene TRBJ2-7, with D possibly being TRBD1 (5 bases). V was clipped by 0 bases and J by 0 bases, with 10 bases between them. The germline V gene encodes CDR1 SGHNT and CDR2 YYREEE (reference sequence). This CDR3 region has 15 residues. The CDR3 sequence is CASSLGAGISYEQYF. The CDR3 nucleotides read TGTGCCAGCAGCTTGGGGGCAGGGATCTCCTACGAGCAGTACTTC.

This clone came up once. The sample carries other DNA sequences with the same CDR3. This chain connects TRBV5-6 to TRBJ2-7, with TRBD1 matching over 9 bases. V dropped 0 bases and J dropped 1; count of bases not matched to a gene: 2. The germline V gene has CDR1 SGHDT and CDR2 YYEEEE. This CDR3 comprises 15 residues. CDR3 in DNA: TGTGCCAGCAGCTTGGGAGGGACAGGGTCCTACGAGCAGTACTTC. Translation gives CASSLGGTGSYEQYF.

The CDR3 sequence is CASSQVGGRQETQYF. DNA for the CDR3: TGCGCCAGCAGCCAAGTGGGGGGTAGGCAAGAGACCCAGTACTTC. This chain uses TRBV4-3 with TRBJ2-5; weak D call: TRBD2 (6 bases). The CDR3 spans 15 residues. Germline assignment: CDR1 LGHNA and CDR2 YSLEER. Trimming shortened V by 1 base and J by 2 bases, and 11 bases separated the two germline ends.

The gene calls are TRBV5-1 and TRBJ2-3; the D gene is possibly TRBD2 (6 bases). This CDR3 is 17 amino acids long. The germline V and J ends were trimmed by 0 bases and 1 base, with 15 bases remaining between them. CDR1 and CDR2 (germline): SGHRS, YFSETQ. CDR3 DNA sequence: TGCGCCAGCAGCTTGGCGGTGTTAGCGGACCGCACAGATACGCAGTATTTT. This codes for CASSLAVLADRTDTQYF.

This clone showed up just a few times. The chain is built from TRBV4-1 and TRBJ2-1, with D perhaps being TRBD1 or TRBD2 (7 bases each). The CDR3 is 18 residues long. Between the trimmed V and J ends, which lost 1 base and 6 bases, there was a span of 22 bases. CDR1 and CDR2 from the germline V gene are MGHRA and YSYEKL. CDR3 protein: CASSQVDMGLPGGNEQFF. The CDR3, as DNA: TGCGCCAGCAGCCAAGTTGATATGGGACTACCAGGGGGCAATGAGCAGTTCTTC.